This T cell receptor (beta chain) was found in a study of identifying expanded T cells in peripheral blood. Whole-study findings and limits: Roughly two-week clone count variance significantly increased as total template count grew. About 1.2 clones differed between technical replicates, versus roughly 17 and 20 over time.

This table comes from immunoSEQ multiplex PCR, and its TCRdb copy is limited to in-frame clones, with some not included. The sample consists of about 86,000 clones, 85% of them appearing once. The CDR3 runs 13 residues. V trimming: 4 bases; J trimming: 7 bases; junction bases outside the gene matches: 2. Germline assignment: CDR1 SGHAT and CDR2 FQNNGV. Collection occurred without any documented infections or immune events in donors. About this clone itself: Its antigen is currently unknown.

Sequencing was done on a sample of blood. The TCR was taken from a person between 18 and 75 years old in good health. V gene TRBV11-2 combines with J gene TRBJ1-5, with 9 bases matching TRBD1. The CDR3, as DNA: TGTGCCAGCAGCTGGGACAGGGCCCAGCCCCAGCATTTT. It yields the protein CASSWDRAQPQHF.